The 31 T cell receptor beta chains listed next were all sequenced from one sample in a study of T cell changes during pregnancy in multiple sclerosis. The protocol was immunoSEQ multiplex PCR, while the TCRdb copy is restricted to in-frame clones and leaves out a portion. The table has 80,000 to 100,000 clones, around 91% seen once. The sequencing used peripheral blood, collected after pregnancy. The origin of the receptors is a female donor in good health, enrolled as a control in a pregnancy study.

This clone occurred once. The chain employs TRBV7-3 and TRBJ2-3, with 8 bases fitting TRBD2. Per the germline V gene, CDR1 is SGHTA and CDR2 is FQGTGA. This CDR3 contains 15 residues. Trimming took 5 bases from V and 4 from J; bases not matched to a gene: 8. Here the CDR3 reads CASSALGGEADTQYF. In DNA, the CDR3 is TGTGCCAGCAGCGCGCTCGGGGGGGAGGCAGATACGCAGTATTTT.

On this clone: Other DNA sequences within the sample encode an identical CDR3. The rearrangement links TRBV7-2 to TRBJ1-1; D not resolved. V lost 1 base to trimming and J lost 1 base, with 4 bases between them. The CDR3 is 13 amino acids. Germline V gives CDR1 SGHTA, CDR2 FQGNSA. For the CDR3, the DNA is TGTGCCAGCAGCTTAGACAGGAACACTGAAGCTTTCTTT. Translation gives CASSLDRNTEAFF.

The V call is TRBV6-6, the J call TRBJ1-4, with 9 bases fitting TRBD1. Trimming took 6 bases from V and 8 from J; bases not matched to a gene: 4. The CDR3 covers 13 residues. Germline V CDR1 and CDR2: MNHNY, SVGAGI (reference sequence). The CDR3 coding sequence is TGTGCCAGCAGCCGAACAGGGGGCGAAAAACTGTTTTTT. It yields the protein CASSRTGGEKLFF.

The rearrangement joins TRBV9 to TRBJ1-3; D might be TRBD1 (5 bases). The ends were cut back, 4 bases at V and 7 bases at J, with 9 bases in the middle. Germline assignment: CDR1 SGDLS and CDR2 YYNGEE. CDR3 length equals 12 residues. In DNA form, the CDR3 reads TGTGCCAGCAGCCCGGGGGGGAACACCATATATTTT. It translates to CASSPGGNTIYF.

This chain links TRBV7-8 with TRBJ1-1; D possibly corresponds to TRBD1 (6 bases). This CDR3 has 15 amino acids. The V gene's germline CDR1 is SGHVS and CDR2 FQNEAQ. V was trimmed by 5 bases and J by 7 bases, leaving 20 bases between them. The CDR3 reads CASSGHRVSSLEAFF. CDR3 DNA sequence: TGTGCCAGCAGCGGACACAGGGTAAGCTCCCTTGAAGCTTTCTTT.

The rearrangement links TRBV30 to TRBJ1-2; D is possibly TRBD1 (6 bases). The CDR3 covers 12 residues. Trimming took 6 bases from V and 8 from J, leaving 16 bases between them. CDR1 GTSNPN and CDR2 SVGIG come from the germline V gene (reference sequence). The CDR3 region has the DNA TGTGCCTGCCCCCGACAGGCCTCGGGCTACACCTTC. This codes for CACPRQASGYTF.

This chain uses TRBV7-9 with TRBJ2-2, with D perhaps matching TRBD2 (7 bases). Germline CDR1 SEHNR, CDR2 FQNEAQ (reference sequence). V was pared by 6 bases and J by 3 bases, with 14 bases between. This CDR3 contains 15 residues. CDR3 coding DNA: TGTGCCAGCAGTGAACCGGGGGGCTACACCGGGGAGCTGTTTTTT. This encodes CASSEPGGYTGELFF.

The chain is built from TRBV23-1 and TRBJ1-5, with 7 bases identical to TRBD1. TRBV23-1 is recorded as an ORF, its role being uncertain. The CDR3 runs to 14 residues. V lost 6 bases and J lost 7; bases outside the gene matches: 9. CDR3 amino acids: CASSAKGGRQPQHF. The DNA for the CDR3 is TGCGCCAGCAGCGCGAAAGGGGGCCGGCAGCCCCAGCATTTT.

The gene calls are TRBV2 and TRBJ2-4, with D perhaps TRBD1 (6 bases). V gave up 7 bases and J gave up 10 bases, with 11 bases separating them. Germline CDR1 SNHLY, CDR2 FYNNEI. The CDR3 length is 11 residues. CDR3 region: CASTTGSIQYF. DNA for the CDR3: TGTGCCAGCACCACAGGGTCTATTCAGTACTTC.

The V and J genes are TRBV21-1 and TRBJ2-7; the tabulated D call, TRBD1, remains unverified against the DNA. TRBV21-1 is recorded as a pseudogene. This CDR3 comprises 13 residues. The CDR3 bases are TGTGCCAGCACGCCAGGGATTAGTTACGAGCAGTACTTC. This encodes CASTPGISYEQYF.

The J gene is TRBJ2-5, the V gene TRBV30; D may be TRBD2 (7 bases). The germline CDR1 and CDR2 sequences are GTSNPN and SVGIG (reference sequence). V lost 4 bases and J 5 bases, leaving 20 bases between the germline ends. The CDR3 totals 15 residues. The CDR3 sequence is CAWKKKGGARETQYF. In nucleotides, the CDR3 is TGTGCCTGGAAAAAAAAAGGGGGGGCGCGGGAGACCCAGTACTTC.

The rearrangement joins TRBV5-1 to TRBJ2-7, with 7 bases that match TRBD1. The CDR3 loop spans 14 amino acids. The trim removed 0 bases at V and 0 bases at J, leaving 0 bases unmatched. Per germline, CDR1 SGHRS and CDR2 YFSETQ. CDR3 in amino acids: CASSLGQGSYEQYF. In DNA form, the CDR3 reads TGCGCCAGCAGCTTGGGACAGGGCTCCTACGAGCAGTACTTC.

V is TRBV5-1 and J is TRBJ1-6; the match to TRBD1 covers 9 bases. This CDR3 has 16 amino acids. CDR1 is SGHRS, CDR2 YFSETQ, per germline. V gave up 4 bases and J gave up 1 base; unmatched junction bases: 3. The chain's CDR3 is CASSRQGDSYNSPLHF. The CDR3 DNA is TGCGCCAGCAGCCGACAGGGGGATTCCTATAATTCACCCCTCCACTTT.

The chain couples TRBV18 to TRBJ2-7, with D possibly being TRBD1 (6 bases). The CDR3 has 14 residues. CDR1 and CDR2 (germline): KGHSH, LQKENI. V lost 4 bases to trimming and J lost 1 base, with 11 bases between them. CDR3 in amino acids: CASSRGTLSYEQYF. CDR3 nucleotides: TGTGCCAGCTCACGTGGGACACTATCCTACGAGCAGTACTTC.

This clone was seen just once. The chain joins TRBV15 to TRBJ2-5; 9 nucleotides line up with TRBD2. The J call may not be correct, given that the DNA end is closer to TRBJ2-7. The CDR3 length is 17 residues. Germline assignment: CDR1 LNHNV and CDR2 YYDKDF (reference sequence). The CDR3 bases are TGTGCCACCAGCAGAGATAGGACTAGCGTCTTCCCCTACGAGCAGTACTTC. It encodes CATSRDRTSVFPYEQYF.

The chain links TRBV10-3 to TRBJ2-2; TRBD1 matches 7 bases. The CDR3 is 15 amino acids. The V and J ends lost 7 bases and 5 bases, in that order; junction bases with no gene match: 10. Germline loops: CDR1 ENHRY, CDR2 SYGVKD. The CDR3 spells CAIKGSGQDTGELFF. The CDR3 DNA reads TGTGCCATCAAAGGATCCGGACAGGATACCGGGGAGCTGTTTTTT.

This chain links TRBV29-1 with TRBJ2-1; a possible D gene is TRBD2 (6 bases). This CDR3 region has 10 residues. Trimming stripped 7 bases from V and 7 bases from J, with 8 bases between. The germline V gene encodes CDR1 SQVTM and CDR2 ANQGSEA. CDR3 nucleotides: TGCAGCGGTGCGGGGAATGAGCAGTTCTTC. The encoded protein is CSGAGNEQFF.

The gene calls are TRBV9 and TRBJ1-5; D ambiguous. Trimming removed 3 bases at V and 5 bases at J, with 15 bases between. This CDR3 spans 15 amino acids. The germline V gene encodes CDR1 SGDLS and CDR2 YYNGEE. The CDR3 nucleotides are TGTGCCAGCAGCGCCGAGTCCACTTCTGATCAGCCCCAGCATTTT. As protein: CASSAESTSDQPQHF.

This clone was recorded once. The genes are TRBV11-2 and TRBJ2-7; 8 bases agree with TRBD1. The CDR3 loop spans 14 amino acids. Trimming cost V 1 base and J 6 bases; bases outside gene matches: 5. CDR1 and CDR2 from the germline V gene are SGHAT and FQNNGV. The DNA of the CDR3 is TGTGCCAGCAGCTTAGTGAGGACAGGGCCCGAGCAGTACTTC. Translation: CASSLVRTGPEQYF.

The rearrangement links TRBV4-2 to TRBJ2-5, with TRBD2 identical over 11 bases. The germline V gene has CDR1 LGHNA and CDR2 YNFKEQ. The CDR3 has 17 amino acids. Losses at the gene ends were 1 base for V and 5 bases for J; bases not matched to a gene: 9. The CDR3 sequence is CASSQVGSGGAGETQYF. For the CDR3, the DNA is TGTGCCAGCAGCCAAGTGGGTAGCGGGGGGGCGGGGGAGACCCAGTACTTC.

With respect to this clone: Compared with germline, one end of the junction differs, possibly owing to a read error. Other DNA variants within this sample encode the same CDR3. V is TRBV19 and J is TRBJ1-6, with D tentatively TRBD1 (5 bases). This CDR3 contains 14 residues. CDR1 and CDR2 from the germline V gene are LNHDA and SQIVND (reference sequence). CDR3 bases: TGTGCCAGCAGTATAGGTCCAGGGAATTCACCCCTCCACTTT. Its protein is CASSIGPGNSPLHF.

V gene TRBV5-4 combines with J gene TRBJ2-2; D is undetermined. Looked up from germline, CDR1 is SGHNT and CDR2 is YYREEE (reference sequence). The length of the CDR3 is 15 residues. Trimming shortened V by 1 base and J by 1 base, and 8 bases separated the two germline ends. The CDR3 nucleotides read TGTGCCAGCAGCTTGTTTTCCGGGAACACCGGGGAGCTGTTTTTT. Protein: CASSLFSGNTGELFF.

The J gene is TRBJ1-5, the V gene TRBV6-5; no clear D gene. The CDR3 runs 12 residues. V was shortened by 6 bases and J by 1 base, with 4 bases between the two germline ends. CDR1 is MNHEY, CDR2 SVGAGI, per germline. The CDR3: CASRQSNQPQHF. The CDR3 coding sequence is TGTGCCAGCAGGCAGAGCAATCAGCCCCAGCATTTT.

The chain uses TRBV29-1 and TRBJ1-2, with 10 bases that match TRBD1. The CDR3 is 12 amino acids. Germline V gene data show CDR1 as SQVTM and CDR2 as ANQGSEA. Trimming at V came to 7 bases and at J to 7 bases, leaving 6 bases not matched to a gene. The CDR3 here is CSARDRGFGYTF. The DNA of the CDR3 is TGCAGCGCTCGGGACAGGGGATTTGGCTACACCTTC.

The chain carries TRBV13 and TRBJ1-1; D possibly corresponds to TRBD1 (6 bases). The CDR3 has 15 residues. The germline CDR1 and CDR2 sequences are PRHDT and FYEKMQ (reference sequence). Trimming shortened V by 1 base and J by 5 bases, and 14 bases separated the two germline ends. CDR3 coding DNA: TGTGCCAGCAGCTTAGAATGGGGGCCTAATACTGAAGCTTTCTTT. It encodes CASSLEWGPNTEAFF. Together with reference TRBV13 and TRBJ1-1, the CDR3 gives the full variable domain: AAGVIQSPRHLIKEKRETATLKCYPIPRHDTVYWYQQGPGQDPQFLISFYEKMQSDKGSIPDRFSAQQFSDYHSELNMSSLELGDSALYFCASSLEWGPNTEAFFGQGTRLTVV.

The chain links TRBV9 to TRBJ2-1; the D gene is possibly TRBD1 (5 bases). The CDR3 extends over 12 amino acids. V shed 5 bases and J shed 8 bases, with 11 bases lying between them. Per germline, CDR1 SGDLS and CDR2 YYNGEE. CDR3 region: CASRGATDEQFF. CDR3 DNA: TGTGCCAGCAGAGGGGCCACGGATGAGCAGTTCTTC. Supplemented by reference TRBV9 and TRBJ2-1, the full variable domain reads DSGVTQTPKHLITATGQRVTLRCSPRSGDLSVYWYQQSLDQGLQFLIQYYNGEERAKGNILERFSAQQFPDLHSELNLSSLELGDSALYFCASRGATDEQFFGPGTRLTVL.

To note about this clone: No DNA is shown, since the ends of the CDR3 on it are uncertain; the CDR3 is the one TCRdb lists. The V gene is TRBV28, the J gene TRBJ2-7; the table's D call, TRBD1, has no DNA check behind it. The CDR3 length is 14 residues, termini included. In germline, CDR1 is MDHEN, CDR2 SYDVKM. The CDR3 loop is CASSFWPRAYEQYF.

CDR3 in DNA: TGTGCCAGCAGCCCAAAGACAGGGAGGAACACTGAAGCTTTCTTT. Translated: CASSPKTGRNTEAFF. The rearrangement links TRBV7-2 to TRBJ1-1; 7 nucleotides line up with TRBD1. Germline loops: CDR1 SGHTA, CDR2 FQGNSA. The V gene end was trimmed by 5 bases and the J gene end by 1 base; junction bases not matched to a gene: 7. The CDR3 runs 15 residues. The full variable domain, completed using reference TRBV7-2 and TRBJ1-1, is GAGVSQSPSNKVTEKGKDVELRCDPISGHTALYWYRQSLGQGLEFLIYFQGNSAPDKSGLPSDRFSAERTGGSVSTLTIQRTQQEDSAVYLCASSPKTGRNTEAFFGQGTRLTVV.

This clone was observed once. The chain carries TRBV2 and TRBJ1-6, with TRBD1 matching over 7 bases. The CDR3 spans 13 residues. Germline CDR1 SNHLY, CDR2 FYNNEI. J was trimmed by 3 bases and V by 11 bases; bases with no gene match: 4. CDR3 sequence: CARQGSYNSPLHF. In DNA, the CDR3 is TGTGCCCGACAGGGTAGCTATAATTCACCCCTCCACTTT.

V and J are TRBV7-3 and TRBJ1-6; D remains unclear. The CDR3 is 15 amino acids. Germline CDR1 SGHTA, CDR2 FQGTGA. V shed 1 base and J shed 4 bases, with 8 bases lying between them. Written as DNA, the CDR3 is TGTGCCAGCAGCTTAAGCGGGAATTATAATTCACCCCTCCACTTT. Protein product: CASSLSGNYNSPLHF.

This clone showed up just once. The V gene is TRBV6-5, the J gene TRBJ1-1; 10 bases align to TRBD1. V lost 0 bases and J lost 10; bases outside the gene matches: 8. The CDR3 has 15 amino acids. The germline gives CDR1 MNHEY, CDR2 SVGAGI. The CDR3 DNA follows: TGTGCCAGCAGTTACTCTAGTCTAGGGACAGGGGCAGCTTTCTTT. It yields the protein CASSYSSLGTGAAFF.